The 19 T cell receptor beta chains in this list originate from one sample, sequenced in a study of blood T cell repertoires in COVID-19. Profiling relied on immunoSEQ multiplex PCR, and the TCRdb table lists in-frame clones only, not all of them. This table has under 200,000 clones, around nine tenths appearing once. Specimen: peripheral blood. The receptors were gathered from a man aged 50 to 60 with acute or convalescent COVID-19.

The V and J genes are TRBV7-3 and TRBJ2-5; no clear D gene. CDR1 is SGHTA and CDR2 is FQGTGA in the germline V gene. The V gene lost 4 bases and the J gene lost 2 bases, with 2 bases spanning the gap. The CDR3 sequence is 11 residues long. In nucleotides, the CDR3 is TGTGCCAGCAGCTCTCAAGAGACCCAGTACTTC. Amino acid sequence: CASSSQETQYF.

The chain couples TRBV24-1 to TRBJ2-2; 7 bases align to TRBD1. V gave up 5 bases and J gave up 3 bases; unmatched junction bases: 2. The CDR3 has 14 amino acids. Germline assignment: CDR1 KGHDR and CDR2 SFDVKD. CDR3 in DNA: TGTGCCACCAGTGCCGACAGGGACACCGGGGAGCTGTTTTTT. Translation: CATSADRDTGELFF.

The rearrangement uses TRBV28 and TRBJ2-7; 9 bases map to TRBD1. CDR1 and CDR2 from the germline V gene are MDHEN and SYDVKM. The CDR3 has 14 residues. V gave up 6 bases and J gave up 9 bases; unmatched junction bases: 12. The CDR3: CASRTSGTGYVQYV. The CDR3, as DNA: TGTGCCAGCAGAACATCCGGGACAGGGTATGTGCAGTACGTC.

The chain uses TRBV5-6 and TRBJ2-1; weak D call: TRBD2 (6 bases). This CDR3 has 15 amino acids. CDR1 is SGHDT, CDR2 YYEEEE, per germline. Trimming shortened V by 4 bases and J by 0 bases, and 11 bases separated the two germline ends. In nucleotides, the CDR3 is TGTGCCAGCAGCCCCGGAGGGAGCTCCTACAATGAGCAGTTCTTC. Amino acid sequence: CASSPGGSSYNEQFF.

To note about this clone: Other DNA sequences of this sample code for an identical CDR3. The rearrangement links TRBV3-1 (or the pseudogene TRBV3-2) to TRBJ2-6; D remains ambiguous. Germline assignment: CDR1 LGHDT and CDR2 YNNKEL (reference sequence). Trimming shortened V by 3 bases and J by 1 base, and 4 bases separated the two germline ends. This CDR3 comprises 14 residues. The CDR3 sequence is CASSQRSGANVLTF. The CDR3 region has the DNA TGTGCCAGCAGCCAGAGGTCTGGGGCCAACGTCCTGACTTTC.

V gene TRBV27 combines with J gene TRBJ2-1, with no clear D. The CDR3 runs to 14 residues. Germline V gene lookup returns CDR1 MNHEY and CDR2 SMNVEV (reference sequence). Trimming shortened V by 2 bases and J by 2 bases, and 7 bases separated the two germline ends. The chain's CDR3 is CASSLSVAYNEQFF. In DNA, the CDR3 is TGTGCCAGCAGTTTAAGCGTAGCCTACAATGAGCAGTTCTTC.

This chain uses TRBV7-3 with TRBJ2-6; D unclear. The V end was cut by 3 bases, the J end by 4 bases, with 19 bases between. The CDR3 length is 18 residues. Germline V gene sequence: CDR1 SGHTA, CDR2 FQGTGA. CDR3 protein: CASSFLPVSLQGANVLTF. DNA of the CDR3: TGTGCCAGCAGCTTCCTCCCGGTTAGCCTCCAGGGGGCCAACGTCCTGACTTTC.

This chain uses TRBV10-3 with TRBJ2-6; 9 bases align to TRBD1. Germline CDR1 reads ENHRY; CDR2 reads SYGVKD. The CDR3 contains 19 residues. The V and J ends lost 2 bases and 0 bases, in that order; junction bases with no gene match: 8. CDR3 residues: CAISERQGVETSGANVLTF. CDR3 bases: TGTGCCATCAGTGAGCGACAGGGGGTCGAAACCTCTGGGGCCAACGTCCTGACTTTC.

DNA for the CDR3: TGCGCCAGCAGCCAAGGAGGAACAGGGGTCTACGAGCAGTACTTC. It translates to CASSQGGTGVYEQYF. The chain links TRBV4-1 to TRBJ2-7; the match to TRBD1 covers 7 bases. Germline assignment: CDR1 MGHRA and CDR2 YSYEKL. Trimming at V came to 1 base and at J to 3 bases, leaving 6 bases not matched to a gene. The CDR3 contains 15 residues.

The chain is built from TRBV13 and TRBJ2-3, with 11 bases that match TRBD2. The V segment lost 5 bases and the J segment 6 bases; nucleotides outside the gene matches: 10. This CDR3 is 16 amino acids long. Germline CDR1 and CDR2: PRHDT and FYEKMQ (reference sequence). The CDR3, as DNA: TGTGCCAGCAGCGACTCACTAGCGGGAGAGTGGGATACGCAGTATTTT. This translates into CASSDSLAGEWDTQYF.

The chain is built from TRBV27 and TRBJ1-2; 10 bases agree with TRBD1. Germline V gene sequence: CDR1 MNHEY, CDR2 SMNVEV (reference sequence). CDR3 length equals 15 residues. With V trimmed by 2 bases and J by 4 bases, 4 bases remained unmatched. DNA of the CDR3: TGTGCCAGCAGTTTACGGGACAGGGGCCTCTATGGCTACACCTTC. Protein: CASSLRDRGLYGYTF.

This chain joins TRBV6-6 and TRBJ2-7; the match to TRBD2 covers 12 bases. J gave up 6 bases and V 0 bases, and 6 bases lay outside the gene matches. From germline, CDR1 is MNHNY and CDR2 SVGAGI (reference sequence). CDR3 length: 16 amino acids. The CDR3 DNA reads TGTGCCAGCAGTTACTCAACGACTAGCGGGAGATGCGAGCAGTACTTC. Translated, it gives CASSYSTTSGRCEQYF.

V gene TRBV3-1 (or the pseudogene TRBV3-2) combines with J gene TRBJ1-1; D uncertain. The length of the CDR3 is 13 residues. V gave up 2 bases and J gave up 5 bases, with 9 bases separating them. Germline V CDR1 and CDR2: LGHDT, YNNKEL (reference sequence). CDR3 loop: CASSQRMETEAFF. The CDR3 nucleotides are TGTGCCAGCAGCCAACGGATGGAGACTGAAGCTTTCTTT.

This chain links TRBV5-1 with TRBJ1-1, with 9 bases aligning to TRBD1. The trim removed 4 bases at V and 2 bases at J, leaving 3 bases unmatched. Germline V gene sequence: CDR1 SGHRS, CDR2 YFSETQ. The CDR3 contains 14 residues. The CDR3 region is CASSNRGLNTEAFF. The CDR3 DNA reads TGCGCCAGCAGCAACAGGGGGCTAAACACTGAAGCTTTCTTT.

The chain couples TRBV6-1 to TRBJ1-2; D is unclear. In germline, CDR1 is MNHNS, CDR2 SASEGT. Trimming shortened V by 3 bases and J by 8 bases, and 13 bases separated the two germline ends. The CDR3 is made up of 13 amino acids. The CDR3 coding sequence is TGTGCCAGCAGTGACAGGCCCTCCCACGGCTACACCTTC. Protein: CASSDRPSHGYTF.

The chain uses TRBV19 and TRBJ1-5; D is undetermined. Germline V gene data show CDR1 as LNHDA and CDR2 as SQIVND (reference sequence). The CDR3 has 13 residues. V was trimmed by 4 bases and J by 6 bases, leaving 10 bases between them. The CDR3 sequence is CASSKQLGQPQHF. The CDR3 DNA is TGTGCCAGTAGTAAACAGTTAGGTCAGCCCCAGCATTTT.

The V call is TRBV18, the J call TRBJ1-5; D is possibly TRBD1 (6 bases). The CDR3 spans 17 residues. V gave up 0 bases and J gave up 0 bases, with 12 bases separating them. Germline V gene data show CDR1 as KGHSH and CDR2 as LQKENI. DNA for the CDR3: TGTGCCAGCTCACCACCGAAAGGGGGTTATAGCAATCAGCCCCAGCATTTT. Translation: CASSPPKGGYSNQPQHF.

The CDR3 is CASRSQGDGYTF. For the CDR3, the DNA is TGTGCCAGCAGATCACAGGGGGATGGCTACACCTTC. The rearrangement uses TRBV6-5 and TRBJ1-2; TRBD1 aligns across 8 bases. The germline CDR1 and CDR2 sequences are MNHEY and SVGAGI. V lost 6 bases, J lost 6 bases, and 3 bases stayed unmatched. The CDR3 is 12 residues long.

This clone is a singleton in its sample. The chain is built from TRBV6-2 or TRBV6-3 and TRBJ2-3, with 10 bases identical to TRBD2. The CDR3 length is 17 residues. In germline, CDR1 is MNHEY, CDR2 SVGEGT. V lost 5 bases to trimming and J lost 0 bases; unmatched junction nucleotides: 8. The CDR3, as DNA: TGTGCCAGCAGTCCCGTCACTAGCGGGACTAGCACAGATACGCAGTATTTT. As protein: CASSPVTSGTSTDTQYF.